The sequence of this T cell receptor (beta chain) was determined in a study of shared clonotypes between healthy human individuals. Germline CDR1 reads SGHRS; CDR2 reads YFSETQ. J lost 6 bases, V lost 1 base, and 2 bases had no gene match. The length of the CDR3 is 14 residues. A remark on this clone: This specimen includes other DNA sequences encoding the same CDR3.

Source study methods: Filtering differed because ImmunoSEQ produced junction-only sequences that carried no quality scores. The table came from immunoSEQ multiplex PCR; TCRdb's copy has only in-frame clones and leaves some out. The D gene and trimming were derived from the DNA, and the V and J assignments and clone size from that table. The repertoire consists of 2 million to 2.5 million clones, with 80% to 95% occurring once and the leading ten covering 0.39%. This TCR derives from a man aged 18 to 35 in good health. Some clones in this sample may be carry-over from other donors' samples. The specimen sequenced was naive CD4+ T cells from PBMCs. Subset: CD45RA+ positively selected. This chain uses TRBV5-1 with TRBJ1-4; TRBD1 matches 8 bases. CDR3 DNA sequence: TGCGCCAGCAGCTTGCAGGGGGCGGATGAAAAACTGTTTTTT. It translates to CASSLQGADEKLFF.